This T cell receptor beta chain was profiled in a study of lymphopenia after photon versus proton radiotherapy. This clone was seen only once. As yet, its antigen is unknown. The CDR3 spans 18 residues. The germline V gene encodes CDR1 SGHKS and CDR2 YYEKEE (reference sequence). V lost 1 base to trimming and J lost 1 base; unmatched junction nucleotides: 9. Some clones are missing from TCRdb's copy, which holds only in-frame ones; the method was immunoSEQ multiplex PCR. The sample consists of about 58,000 clones, roughly 80% of them appearing once. Study results and caveats: After the lymphocyte nadir, photon-treated repertoires showed oligoclonal expansion, especially of CD8+ Temra cells.

The sequencing used peripheral blood, collected from a patient treated with proton-based radiotherapy. This TCR came from a man in his 60s with pancreatic cancer. V and J are TRBV5-5 and TRBJ2-2, with 8 bases that match TRBD1. Here the CDR3 reads CASSLMAGGGQNTGELFF. The CDR3 coding sequence is TGTGCCAGCAGCTTGATGGCAGGGGGCGGGCAGAACACCGGGGAGCTGTTTTTT.